This TCR beta chain came from a study of T cell responses to AZD1222 COVID-19 vaccine. TCRdb's table, derived via immunoSEQ multiplex PCR, lists solely in-frame clones and lacks some. This sample has about 140,000 clones, with approximately 90% found just once. V gave up 3 bases and J gave up 0 bases, with 16 bases separating them. This CDR3 spans 16 amino acids. Germline CDR1 and CDR2: SGHRS and YFSETQ. This clone was detected once. This TCR was sampled from an adult in good health. The starting material was peripheral blood, obtained on day 0 of AZD1222 vaccination. This chain uses TRBV5-1 with TRBJ2-7; a weak D match, TRBD1 (6 bases). CDR3 region: CASSSRVGQFSYEQYF. CDR3 nucleotide sequence: TGCGCCAGCAGCTCCCGGGTCGGACAGTTCTCCTACGAGCAGTACTTC.